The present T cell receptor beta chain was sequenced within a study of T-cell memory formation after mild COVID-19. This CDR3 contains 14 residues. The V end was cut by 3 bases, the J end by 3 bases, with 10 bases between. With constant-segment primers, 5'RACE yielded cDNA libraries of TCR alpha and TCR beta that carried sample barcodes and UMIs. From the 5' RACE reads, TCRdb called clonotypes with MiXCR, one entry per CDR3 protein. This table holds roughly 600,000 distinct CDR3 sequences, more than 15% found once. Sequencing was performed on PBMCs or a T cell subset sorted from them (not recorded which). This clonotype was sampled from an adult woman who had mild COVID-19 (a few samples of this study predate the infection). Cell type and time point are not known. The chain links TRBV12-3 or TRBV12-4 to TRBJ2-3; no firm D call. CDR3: CASSLMTRTDTQYF. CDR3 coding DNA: TGTGCCAGCAGTTTGATGACCCGGACAGATACGCAGTATTTT.